The 23 T cell receptor beta chains below all came from one sample that was sequenced in a study of cytomegalovirus exposure and HLA in healthy donors. Primers for the PCR totalled 60 Vbeta and 13 Jbeta. The table came from immunoSEQ multiplex PCR; TCRdb's copy has only in-frame clones and leaves some out. The table lists about 120,000 clones, about 68% of them singletons. Source material: PBMCs. Every receptor here comes from a man aged 35-49 years in good health and CMV-seropositive.

This chain joins TRBV5-4 and TRBJ2-7, with D maybe TRBD1 (5 bases). The CDR3 sequence is 13 residues long. Germline V lookup: CDR1 SGHNT, CDR2 YYREEE (reference sequence). V was clipped by 2 bases and J by 10 bases, with 16 bases between them. The CDR3 region is CASSFPGRADQYF. The CDR3 nucleotides are TGTGCCAGCAGCTTCCCCGGCAGGGCAGACCAGTACTTC.

CDR3 nucleotide sequence: TGTGCCAGTAGTATAGCCAGGGGGACAAACGAAGCTTTCTTT. Its protein is CASSIARGTNEAFF. This rearrangement joins TRBV19 to TRBJ1-1; 7 bases align to TRBD1. The CDR3 loop spans 14 amino acids. CDR1 is LNHDA, CDR2 SQIVND, per germline (reference sequence). V shed 1 base, J shed 8 bases, and the junction held 7 bases outside the gene matches.

The genes are TRBV6-6 and TRBJ1-6; D is ambiguous. CDR3 length: 14 residues. The V and J ends lost 8 bases and 8 bases respectively, with 16 bases between them. In germline, CDR1 is MNHNY, CDR2 SVGAGI (reference sequence). CDR3 bases: TGTGCCAGCCGGGATGAGGGAACCCATTCACCCCTCCACTTT. Protein: CASRDEGTHSPLHF.

The chain has TRBV6-5 and TRBJ1-1, with a tentative D call TRBD1 (5 bases). The germline gives CDR1 MNHEY, CDR2 SVGAGI. Trimming took off 7 bases at V and 1 base at J, with 13 bases between the two ends. This CDR3 contains 14 residues. This chain's CDR3 is CASTDLRGNTEAFF. DNA for the CDR3: TGTGCCAGCACCGATTTAAGGGGGAACACTGAAGCTTTCTTT.

The chain carries TRBV19 and TRBJ2-5, with a tentative D call TRBD1 (6 bases). The CDR3 spans 15 residues. Germline CDR1 is LNHDA and CDR2 is SQIVND (reference sequence). The V end lost 5 bases, the J end lost 1 base, and 14 bases lay between the germline ends. The DNA for the CDR3 is TGTGCCAGTAGTCTATCCCCCAGGGGCCAAGAGACCCAGTACTTC. Residues: CASSLSPRGQETQYF.

V and J are TRBV5-4 and TRBJ2-3, with 13 bases matching TRBD2. The CDR3 sequence is 15 residues long. J gave up 9 bases and V 4 bases, and 8 bases lay outside the gene matches. In germline, CDR1 is SGHNT, CDR2 YYREEE (reference sequence). In nucleotides, the CDR3 is TGTGCCAGCAGCAACCGGACTAGCGGGGGAGGGACGCAGTATTTT. Translated, it gives CASSNRTSGGGTQYF.

This clone was observed a few times. This chain links TRBV5-6 with TRBJ2-2; 10 bases are shared with TRBD1. Germline V gene data show CDR1 as SGHDT and CDR2 as YYEEEE. J gave up 7 bases and V 0 bases, and 12 bases lay outside the gene matches. CDR3 length equals 18 residues. CDR3 residues: CASSLEVQTGGDVGELFF. The CDR3 bases are TGTGCCAGCAGCTTGGAAGTCCAGACAGGGGGCGATGTCGGGGAGCTGTTTTTT.

The chain employs TRBV7-2 and TRBJ2-7; 15 nucleotides agree with TRBD2. This CDR3 contains 16 residues. Germline CDR1 is SGHTA and CDR2 is FQGNSA. The J segment lost 7 bases and the V segment lost 5 bases, leaving 9 bases of the junction unmatched. DNA of the CDR3: TGTGCCAGCAGCGCCGGGACTAGCGGGAGGTCGGGGGAGCAGTACTTC. Translating gives CASSAGTSGRSGEQYF.

V is TRBV27 and J is TRBJ1-5, with 10 bases that match TRBD1. This CDR3 is built from 15 residues. V was pared by 5 bases and J by 4 bases, with 5 bases of the junction left unmatched. Germline V gene lookup returns CDR1 MNHEY and CDR2 SMNVEV (reference sequence). This chain's CDR3 is CASSQEGQGNQPQHF. DNA of the CDR3: TGTGCCAGCAGTCAGGAGGGACAGGGGAATCAGCCCCAGCATTTT.

The gene calls are TRBV5-8 and TRBJ2-7; 8 bases align to TRBD1. The CDR3 runs to 14 residues. The V segment lost 0 bases and the J segment 5 bases; nucleotides outside the gene matches: 4. CDR1 and CDR2 from the germline V gene are SGHTS and YDEGEE. The CDR3 DNA reads as TGTGCCAGCAGCTTGGAGCAGGGACAGGACGAGCAGTACTTC. Amino acids: CASSLEQGQDEQYF. Full variable domain (outside the CDR3, taken from reference TRBV5-8 and TRBJ2-7): EAGVTQSPTHLIKTRGQQATLRCSPISGHTSVYWYQQALGLGLQFLLWYDEGEERNRGNFPPRFSGRQFPNYSSELNVNALELEDSALYLCASSLEQGQDEQYFGPGTRLTVT.

The genes are TRBV7-6 and TRBJ1-2, with a weak D call TRBD1 (6 bases). The CDR3 is made up of 15 amino acids. The germline V gene has CDR1 SGHVS and CDR2 FNYEAQ. V gave up 3 bases and J gave up 4 bases, with 15 bases separating them. The CDR3 loop reads CASSFSQGHGYGYTF. In DNA, the CDR3 is TGTGCCAGCAGCTTCTCTCAGGGGCACGGCTATGGCTACACCTTC.

This clone appeared once. This sequence joins TRBV4-1 and TRBJ1-5; maybe TRBD1 (5 bases). With 2 bases removed from V and 0 bases from J, the gap between germline ends came to 17 bases. The CDR3 covers 18 residues. Germline V gives CDR1 MGHRA, CDR2 YSYEKL. The CDR3: CASSQSLGHSDSNQPQHF. Here the CDR3 DNA reads TGCGCCAGCAGCCAATCCCTCGGACATTCGGATAGCAATCAGCCCCAGCATTTT.

The gene calls are TRBV4-1 and TRBJ1-5; tentatively, D is TRBD1 (5 bases). V shed 1 base and J shed 7 bases, with 11 bases lying between them. CDR1 MGHRA and CDR2 YSYEKL come from the germline V gene. This CDR3 is 14 amino acids long. The DNA of the CDR3 is TGCGCCAGCAGCCAAGTGGGGCAGGGCCAGCCCCAGCATTTT. The encoded protein is CASSQVGQGQPQHF.

The chain has TRBV9 and TRBJ1-3; a weak D match, TRBD1 (5 bases). V dropped 0 bases and J dropped 1 base, with 14 bases sitting between them. The CDR3 length is 17 residues. Germline V lookup: CDR1 SGDLS, CDR2 YYNGEE. The DNA for the CDR3 is TGTGCCAGCAGCGTAGCCCCGTGGGGGGAGTCTGGAAACACCATATATTTT. Protein sequence: CASSVAPWGESGNTIYF. Combining the CDR3 with reference TRBV9 and TRBJ1-3 gives the whole variable domain DSGVTQTPKHLITATGQRVTLRCSPRSGDLSVYWYQQSLDQGLQFLIQYYNGEERAKGNILERFSAQQFPDLHSELNLSSLELGDSALYFCASSVAPWGESGNTIYFGEGSWLTVV.

This clone was recorded a few times. The chain joins TRBV30 to TRBJ2-1, with 9 bases fitting TRBD2. The germline V gene encodes CDR1 GTSNPN and CDR2 SVGIG (reference sequence). CDR3 size: 14 residues. The junction had 4 bases not matched to a gene; V was cut back by 3 bases and J by 4 bases. The CDR3, as DNA: TGTGCCTGGAGGACGCGGGGGGGATACAATGAGCAGTTCTTC. It translates to CAWRTRGGYNEQFF. The whole variable domain, filled in from reference TRBV30 and TRBJ2-1, reads SQTIHQWPATLVQPVGSPLSLECTVEGTSNPNLYWYRQAAGRGLQLLFYSVGIGQISSEVPQNLSASRPQDRQFILSSKKLLLSDSGFYLCAWRTRGGYNEQFFGPGTRLTVL.

This clone has just a few counts. The rearrangement uses TRBV11-2 and TRBJ2-1, with TRBD1 identical over 8 bases. The V and J ends lost 2 bases and 8 bases, in that order; junction bases with no gene match: 2. Per germline, CDR1 SGHAT and CDR2 FQNNGV. The CDR3 runs to 13 residues. CDR3 nucleotides: TGTGCCAGCAGCTTATGGACAGGGTATGAGCAGTTCTTC. Protein sequence: CASSLWTGYEQFF.

The V gene is TRBV5-1, the J gene TRBJ2-2, with D maybe TRBD1 (6 bases). The CDR3 is 16 residues long. V lost 4 bases, J lost 5 bases, and 18 bases lay in between. The germline V gene has CDR1 SGHRS and CDR2 YFSETQ. CDR3 nucleotide sequence: TGCGCCAGCAGCACCTCCCAGGGGCGGGCGACCGGGGAGCTGTTTTTT. This translates into CASSTSQGRATGELFF.

V is TRBV27 and J is TRBJ2-7, with TRBD1 matching 8 bases. The CDR3 length is 15 residues. Germline CDR1 is MNHEY and CDR2 is SMNVEV (reference sequence). After removal of 6 bases from V and 1 base from J, the junction contained 8 bases not matched to a gene. CDR3 residues: CASRSGTGRSYEQYF. The CDR3 region has the DNA TGTGCCAGCAGGTCCGGGACAGGACGATCCTACGAGCAGTACTTC.

The chain couples TRBV15 to TRBJ1-1, with 7 positions matching TRBD1. The CDR3 runs 15 residues. Germline V gives CDR1 LNHNV, CDR2 YYDKDF (reference sequence). V was pared by 0 bases and J by 0 bases, with 1 base of the junction left unmatched. In DNA form, the CDR3 reads TGTGCCACCAGCAGAGACGGGACAGTGAACACTGAAGCTTTCTTT. Its translation is CATSRDGTVNTEAFF.

The chain couples TRBV2 to TRBJ1-4; TRBD1 is a possible D gene (5 bases). V was trimmed by 7 bases and J by 4 bases, leaving 13 bases between them. There are 14 residues in the CDR3. In germline, CDR1 is SNHLY, CDR2 FYNNEI. The CDR3 DNA reads TGTGCCAGCAACCCAGGGACTAGTAATGAAAAACTGTTTTTT. Protein: CASNPGTSNEKLFF. The whole variable domain, remainder taken from reference TRBV2 and TRBJ1-4, is EPEVTQTPSHQVTQMGQEVILRCVPISNHLYFYWYRQILGQKVEFLVSFYNNEISEKSEIFDDQFSVERPDGSNFTLKIRSTKLEDSAMYFCASNPGTSNEKLFFGSGTQLSVL.

The gene calls are TRBV21-1 and TRBJ2-3; TRBD2 is taken as the D call from the table, unchecked against the DNA. TRBV21-1 is tagged as a pseudogene. The CDR3 spans 14 residues. CDR3 nucleotide sequence: TGTCCCAAATCGGCGGGGGGGATCACAGATACGCAGTATTTT. It is translated as CPKSAGGITDTQYF.

This sequence joins TRBV21-1 and TRBJ2-1; the table calls TRBD2, which could not be checked here. TRBV21-1 is annotated as a pseudogene. The length of the CDR3 is 17 residues. The CDR3 DNA reads as TGTGCCAGCAGCAAAAAGAGGCTTCGGGGGGAGTTCGGTGAGCAGTTCTTC. The encoded protein is CASSKKRLRGEFGEQFF.

This chain links TRBV4-1 with TRBJ1-2; TRBD1 aligns across 9 bases. CDR1 is MGHRA, CDR2 YSYEKL, per germline. V gave up 0 bases and J gave up 0 bases; unmatched junction bases: 5. CDR3 length equals 17 residues. CDR3 in DNA: TGCGCCAGCAGCCAAGAAGGGGACAGGGTAGCTAACTATGGCTACACCTTC. It is translated as CASSQEGDRVANYGYTF.